The 4 T cell receptor beta chains in this list originate from one sample, sequenced in a study of blood T cell repertoires in COVID-19. This table comes from immunoSEQ multiplex PCR, and its TCRdb copy is limited to in-frame clones, with some not included. The repertoire holds some 490,000 clones, with around nine tenths as singletons. The specimen was PBMCs or T cells enriched from blood (not recorded which). These receptors were taken from a woman aged 60-75 years who had recovered from COVID-19.

This clone was detected only once. The CDR3 sequence is CASSPGGGSYEQYV. The CDR3 bases are TGTGCCAGCTCACCAGGGGGGGGCTCCTACGAGCAGTACGTC. This chain joins TRBV18 and TRBJ2-7; 7 bases line up with TRBD2. V shed 2 bases, J shed 0 bases, and the junction held 1 base outside the gene matches. The CDR3 totals 14 residues. CDR1 KGHSH and CDR2 LQKENI come from the germline V gene.

This rearrangement joins TRBV11-2 to TRBJ1-1; D uncertain. Looked up from germline, CDR1 is SGHAT and CDR2 is FQNNGV. Trimming cost V 5 bases and J 4 bases, with 14 bases left between them. CDR3 length equals 14 residues. The CDR3 DNA follows: TGTGCCAGCAGCCTCACTCCCCGCGGCACTGAAGCTTTCTTT. It specifies CASSLTPRGTEAFF.

The V gene is TRBV5-5, the J gene TRBJ2-7, with 9 bases identical to TRBD1. This CDR3 has 15 amino acids. Germline lookup yields CDR1 SGHKS and CDR2 YYEKEE (reference sequence). V was clipped by 2 bases and J by 5 bases; unmatched bases: 8. The CDR3, as DNA: TGTGCCAGCAGCTTCCCTCCGGGACAGGGCCACGAGCAGTACTTC. It translates to CASSFPPGQGHEQYF. Based on the CDR3 plus reference TRBV5-5 and TRBJ2-7, the full variable domain is DAGVTQSPTHLIKTRGQQVTLRCSPISGHKSVSWYQQVLGQGPQFIFQYYEKEERGRGNFPDRFSARQFPNYSSELNVNALLLGDSALYLCASSFPPGQGHEQYFGPGTRLTVT.

The chain has TRBV25-1 and TRBJ2-1; 11 nucleotides line up with TRBD2. The CDR3 covers 15 residues. V shed 4 bases and J 10 bases; nucleotides not matched to a gene: 9. Germline lookup yields CDR1 MGHDK and CDR2 SYGVNS. The CDR3 coding sequence is TGTGCCAGCAGTGGATGGATAGCGGGGGGGCGGGAGCAGTTCTTC. Translating it yields CASSGWIAGGREQFF. Based on the CDR3 plus reference TRBV25-1 and TRBJ2-1, the full variable domain is EADIYQTPRYLVIGTGKKITLECSQTMGHDKMYWYQQDPGMELHLIHYSYGVNSTEKGDLSSESTVSRIRTEHFPLTLESARPSHTSQYLCASSGWIAGGREQFFGPGTRLTVL.